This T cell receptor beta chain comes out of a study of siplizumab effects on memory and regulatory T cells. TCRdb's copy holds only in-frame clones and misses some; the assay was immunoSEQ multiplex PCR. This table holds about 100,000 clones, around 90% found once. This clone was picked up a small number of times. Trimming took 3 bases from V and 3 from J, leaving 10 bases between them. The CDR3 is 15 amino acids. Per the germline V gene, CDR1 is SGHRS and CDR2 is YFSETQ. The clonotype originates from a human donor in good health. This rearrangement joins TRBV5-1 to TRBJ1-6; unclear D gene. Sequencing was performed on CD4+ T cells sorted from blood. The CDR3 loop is CASSSSVDYNSPLHF. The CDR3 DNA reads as TGCGCCAGCAGCTCGAGCGTGGACTATAATTCACCCCTCCACTTT.